The present T cell receptor (beta chain) was sequenced within a study of chemoradiotherapy in HPV16-positive cancers. Broader study findings: HPV-responsive T-cell expansion during chemoradiotherapy was linked to improved recurrence-free survival in HPV16-positive patients.

This CDR3 spans 15 amino acids. Trimming stripped 3 bases from V and 10 bases from J, with 22 bases between. Germline CDR1 and CDR2: SGDLS and YYNGEE. TCRdb keeps only in-frame clones here, not all; method: immunoSEQ multiplex PCR. The sample lists roughly 14,000 clones, approximately 89% seen once, with over 3.5% in the top ten. Of note for this clone: What it binds is unknown.

This receptor was taken from a human donor with HPV-associated anogenital cancer. The rearrangement links TRBV9 to TRBJ1-1; D might be TRBD1 (5 bases). The sequences come from tumor tissue, collected from a patient who underwent chemoradiotherapy. CDR3 residues: CASSADSGTSTRAFF. The DNA of the CDR3 is TGTGCCAGCAGCGCCGATTCCGGGACGTCCACCCGAGCTTTCTTT. The full variable domain, in which reference TRBV9 and TRBJ1-1 provide the parts outside the CDR3, is DSGVTQTPKHLITATGQRVTLRCSPRSGDLSVYWYQQSLDQGLQFLIQYYNGEERAKGNILERFSAQQFPDLHSELNLSSLELGDSALYFCASSADSGTSTRAFFGQGTRLTVV.